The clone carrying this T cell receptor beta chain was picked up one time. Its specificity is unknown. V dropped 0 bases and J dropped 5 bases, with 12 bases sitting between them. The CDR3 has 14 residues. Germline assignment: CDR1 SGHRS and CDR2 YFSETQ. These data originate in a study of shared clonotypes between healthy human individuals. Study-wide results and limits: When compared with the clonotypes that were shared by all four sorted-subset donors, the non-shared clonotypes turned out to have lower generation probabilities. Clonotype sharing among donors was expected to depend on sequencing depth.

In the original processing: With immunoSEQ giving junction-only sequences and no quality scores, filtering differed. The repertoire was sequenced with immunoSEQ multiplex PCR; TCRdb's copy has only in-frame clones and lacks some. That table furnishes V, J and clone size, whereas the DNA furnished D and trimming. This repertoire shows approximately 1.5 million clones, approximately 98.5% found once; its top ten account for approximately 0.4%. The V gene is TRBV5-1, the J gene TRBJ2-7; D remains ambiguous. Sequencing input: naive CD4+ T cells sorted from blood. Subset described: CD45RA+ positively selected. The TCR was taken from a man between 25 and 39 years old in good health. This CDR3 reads CASSLGQSRDEQYF. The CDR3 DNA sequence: TGCGCCAGCAGCTTGGGGCAGTCAAGGGACGAGCAGTACTTC.